The present T cell receptor (beta chain) was sequenced within a study of blood T cell repertoires in COVID-19. Study overall: Sites in the United States, Italy and Spain provided acute and convalescent COVID-19 samples.

Trimming took 6 bases from V and 7 from J, leaving 21 bases between them. Germline V gives CDR1 MNHNY, CDR2 SVGAGI (reference sequence). The length of the CDR3 is 16 residues. Per the authors' pipeline: Amplified reference gene primers provided the basis for estimating nucleated cell counts. Sequencing used immunoSEQ multiplex PCR; TCRdb keeps in-frame clones, though not all of them. D and trimming were read from the DNA, whereas the V and J calls and clone size are those reported in that table. The repertoire includes about 400,000 clones, around 84% of them detected once, and around 3% sits in the top ten.

The sequencing sample was made of peripheral blood. This TCR was recovered from a human donor in a cohort sampled during active COVID-19. The chain uses TRBV6-6 and TRBJ1-4, with TRBD1 as a possible D gene (6 bases). For the CDR3, the DNA is TGTGCCAGCAGCCACCAAAATACAGGGAGGGTTGAAAAACTGTTTTTT. Translating gives CASSHQNTGRVEKLFF.